A selection of T cell receptor beta chains follows, all from one sample in a study of blood T cell repertoires in COVID-19. The protocol was immunoSEQ multiplex PCR, while the TCRdb copy is restricted to in-frame clones and leaves out a portion. In the table there are some 400,000 clones, roughly 90% of which are singletons. Sequencing input: PBMCs or T cells enriched from blood (not recorded which). Receptors originate from a woman in her twenties or thirties who had recovered from COVID-19. Both conserved end residues are part of each CDR3. Each record gives: V gene, J gene, clone size, D gene, CDR3 protein, CDR3 DNA. The D gene is left open where the match is weak. Size is omitted from some rows. Given values are once, few, many or a class for expanded clones.

>TRBV4-1|TRBJ2-2|-|-
CASSQERNTGELFF
TGCGCCAGCAGCCAAGAGAGGAACACCGGGGAGCTGTTTTTT
>TRBV7-9|TRBJ1-2|-|-
CASASVAIPNYGYTF
TGTGCCAGCGCCAGCGTAGCGATTCCTAACTATGGCTACACCTTC
>TRBV30|TRBJ1-5|-|-
CAWSLGGENNQPQHF
TGTGCCTGGTCGCTAGGGGGGGAGAACAATCAGCCCCAGCATTTT
>TRBV7-2|TRBJ2-3|-|-
CASSSQSSSTQYF
TGTGCCAGCAGCTCACAGAGCTCAAGTACGCAGTATTTT
>TRBV3-1/TRBV3-2|TRBJ2-2|-|TRBD1
CASSYLGTGNTGELFF
TGTGCCAGCAGTTACTTGGGGACAGGGAACACCGGGGAGCTGTTTTTT
>TRBV4-2|TRBJ1-2|-|-
CASSQAGAVSYGYTF
TGTGCCAGCAGCCAAGCAGGGGCTGTTAGCTATGGCTACACCTTC
>TRBV12-3/TRBV12-4|TRBJ1-1|-|-
CASSNKVNTEAFF
TGTGCCAGCAGCAACAAAGTGAACACTGAAGCTTTCTTT
>TRBV30|TRBJ2-7|-|-
CAWSTGVTYEQYF
TGTGCCTGGAGCACGGGAGTTACCTACGAGCAGTACTTC
>TRBV18|TRBJ1-1|-|-
CASSPTYQLNTEAFF
TGTGCCAGCTCACCAACGTACCAGTTGAACACTGAAGCTTTCTTT
>TRBV30|TRBJ2-2|-|-
CAWRAGAGGELFF
TGTGCCTGGAGGGCGGGGGCTGGCGGGGAGCTGTTTTTT
>TRBV28|TRBJ2-5|once|-
CASLKPQARETQYF
TGTGCCAGCCTGAAACCACAGGCCCGCGAGACCCAGTACTTC
>TRBV10-3|TRBJ1-1|once|-
CAISASTAGRDTEAFF
TGTGCCATCAGTGCGTCAACGGCGGGGAGGGACACTGAAGCTTTCTTT
>TRBV2|TRBJ1-2|-|TRBD1
CASSETGTGGLYGYTF
TGTGCCAGCAGTGAAACCGGGACAGGGGGCCTCTATGGCTACACCTTC
>TRBV2|TRBJ2-3|once|-
CASSARQRFTDTQYF
TGTGCCAGCAGCGCCCGACAGAGATTCACAGATACGCAGTATTTT
>TRBV6-5|TRBJ1-1|once|-
CASRVRRSEAFF
TGTGCCAGCAGAGTACGACGGAGTGAAGCTTTCTTT
>TRBV11-3|TRBJ1-2|-|TRBD1
CASSPRTGGCYGYTF
TGTGCCAGCAGCCCAAGGACAGGGGGCTGCTATGGCTACACCTTC
>TRBV5-5|TRBJ1-2|-|-
CASSLIGERGYTF
TGTGCCAGCAGCTTGATAGGGGAAAGAGGCTACACCTTC
>TRBV6-5|TRBJ1-1|-|-
CATHPPGNTEAFF
TGTGCCACGCATCCCCCCGGGAACACTGAAGCTTTCTTT
>TRBV27|TRBJ1-2|once|-
CASSLGAGRGYGYTF
TGTGCCAGCAGTTTAGGTGCGGGCAGGGGCTATGGCTACACCTTC
>TRBV2|TRBJ1-2|-|TRBD1
CASSLEGQASGYTF
TGTGCCAGCAGTCTAGAGGGACAGGCCTCTGGCTACACCTTC